Presented here are 26 T cell receptor beta chains from one specimen sequenced in a study of cytomegalovirus exposure and HLA in healthy donors. Assay used: immunoSEQ multiplex PCR; TCRdb lists only in-frame clones, some missing. The sample lists about 160,000 clones, about nine tenths seen once, with 10% in the top ten. Sequenced sample: PBMCs. Source of these receptors: a woman in her late teens or twenties in good health and CMV-seropositive.

This chain uses TRBV29-1 with TRBJ1-1, with D possibly matching TRBD1 (5 bases). The CDR3 length is 12 residues. Germline V lookup: CDR1 SQVTM, CDR2 ANQGSEA. V was clipped by 7 bases and J by 0 bases, with 9 bases between them. In nucleotides, the CDR3 is TGCAGCGGGGGCTTTATGAACACTGAAGCTTTCTTT. Protein product: CSGGFMNTEAFF.

The rearrangement joins TRBV29-1 to TRBJ1-2; TRBD1 aligns across 8 bases. V lost 4 bases to trimming and J lost 8 bases; unmatched junction nucleotides: 3. CDR3 size: 11 residues. Germline loops: CDR1 SQVTM, CDR2 ANQGSEA. The CDR3 nucleotides are TGCAGCGTTGTTGCAGGGGGCGGCTACACCTTC. As protein: CSVVAGGGYTF.

The chain uses TRBV9 and TRBJ2-3; D perhaps matches TRBD2 (6 bases). CDR1 is SGDLS and CDR2 is YYNGEE in the germline V gene. Trimming removed 0 bases from V and 2 bases from J, with 13 bases in between. The length of the CDR3 is 16 residues. CDR3 nucleotide sequence: TGTGCCAGCAGCGTAGGAATAGCGGAGACCACAGATACGCAGTATTTT. Translation: CASSVGIAETTDTQYF.

This clone occurred a few times. The CDR3 spells CASSLLAGGNEQYF. In nucleotides, the CDR3 is TGTGCCAGCAGCTTACTAGCGGGTGGCAATGAGCAGTACTTC. This chain joins TRBV11-2 and TRBJ2-7, with 8 bases identical to TRBD2. This CDR3 comprises 14 residues. V lost 2 bases, J lost 7 bases, and 7 bases stayed unmatched. Germline V gene data show CDR1 as SGHAT and CDR2 as FQNNGV.

V and J are TRBV25-1 and TRBJ2-2; D possibly corresponds to TRBD1 (6 bases). This CDR3 is 12 amino acids long. Trimming removed 3 bases from V and 10 bases from J, with 9 bases in between. Germline assignment: CDR1 MGHDK and CDR2 SYGVNS. CDR3 residues: CASSDGTLELFF. The CDR3 DNA is TGTGCCAGCAGTGACGGGACACTGGAGCTGTTTTTT. The variable domain in full, with the rest retrieved from reference TRBV25-1 and TRBJ2-2, is EADIYQTPRYLVIGTGKKITLECSQTMGHDKMYWYQQDPGMELHLIHYSYGVNSTEKGDLSSESTVSRIRTEHFPLTLESARPSHTSQYLCASSDGTLELFFGEGSRLTVL.

The chain couples TRBV4-3 to TRBJ2-1; 11 nucleotides match TRBD2. Germline V gives CDR1 LGHNA, CDR2 YSLEER. Losses at the gene ends were 1 base for V and 7 bases for J; bases not matched to a gene: 6. The CDR3 extends over 16 amino acids. CDR3 DNA: TGCGCCAGCAGCCAAGGCGTTAGCGGGAGGGGGAATGAGCAGTTCTTC. Translated, it gives CASSQGVSGRGNEQFF.

The chain joins TRBV5-4 to TRBJ1-1; 9 bases agree with TRBD1. V was clipped by 4 bases and J by 3 bases; unmatched bases: 4. Germline CDR1 reads SGHNT; CDR2 reads YYREEE (reference sequence). The CDR3 consists of 14 residues. CDR3: CASSGQGRHTEAFF. The CDR3 DNA is TGTGCCAGCAGCGGACAGGGGCGTCACACTGAAGCTTTCTTT.

The chain links TRBV5-1 to TRBJ2-3, with 8 nucleotides matching TRBD2. Per the germline V gene, CDR1 is SGHRS and CDR2 is YFSETQ. Germline trimming cut 0 bases from V and 4 bases from J; bases unmatched to any gene: 10. This CDR3 has 17 residues. The CDR3 bases are TGCGCCAGCAGCTTGGGTCCCGGGACTAGTAAGCCAGATACGCAGTATTTT. Protein product: CASSLGPGTSKPDTQYF.

The V gene is TRBV7-6, the J gene TRBJ2-5; TRBD2 agrees at 8 bases. The CDR3 contains 15 residues. Germline assignment: CDR1 SGHVS and CDR2 FNYEAQ. With V trimmed by 4 bases and J by 5 bases, 9 bases remained unmatched. CDR3 coding DNA: TGTGCCAGCAGCTCAAACAGCGGGAGCGGGGAGACCCAGTACTTC. The encoded protein is CASSSNSGSGETQYF.

V gene TRBV2 combines with J gene TRBJ1-4, with unresolved D. The CDR3 is 10 amino acids. Trimming pared 4 bases from V and 13 bases from J, leaving 7 bases between. Germline CDR1 SNHLY, CDR2 FYNNEI. CDR3 in amino acids: CASSGNILFF. Written as DNA, the CDR3 is TGTGCCAGCAGTGGCAACATACTGTTTTTT.

The chain is built from TRBV7-9 and TRBJ2-7; possible D gene TRBD1, 7 bases. The CDR3 totals 14 residues. Trimming removed 2 bases at V and 5 bases at J, with 13 bases between. Germline V gives CDR1 SEHNR, CDR2 FQNEAQ (reference sequence). The CDR3 loop reads CASSLSGGWHEQYF. CDR3 nucleotide sequence: TGTGCCAGCAGCTTATCAGGGGGGTGGCACGAGCAGTACTTC.

V gene TRBV9 combines with J gene TRBJ2-7; TRBD1 is a possible D gene (6 bases). Per the germline V gene, CDR1 is SGDLS and CDR2 is YYNGEE. V was shortened by 3 bases and J by 2 bases, with 9 bases between the two germline ends. The CDR3 has 13 residues. CDR3 sequence: CASSAAGAYEQYF. The CDR3 nucleotides are TGTGCCAGCAGCGCCGCAGGGGCCTACGAGCAGTACTTC.

This clone was seen a single time. The chain links TRBV11-3 to TRBJ2-3; 8 bases line up with TRBD1. The CDR3 contains 16 residues. The trim removed 2 bases at V and 3 bases at J, leaving 7 bases unmatched. CDR1 and CDR2 (germline): SGHNT, YENEEA. CDR3 amino acids: CASSLSTGGGTDTQYF. In DNA form, the CDR3 reads TGTGCCAGCAGCTTATCTACAGGGGGAGGTACAGATACGCAGTATTTT.

V is TRBV5-1 and J is TRBJ2-7; 13 bases fit TRBD2. This CDR3 comprises 15 residues. Germline V gene lookup returns CDR1 SGHRS and CDR2 YFSETQ. V shed 0 bases and J 5 bases; nucleotides not matched to a gene: 2. The CDR3, as DNA: TGCGCCAGCAGCTTGGACGGACTAGCGGGAGACGAGCAGTACTTC. Its translation is CASSLDGLAGDEQYF.

This sequence joins TRBV10-2 and TRBJ2-5, with no clear D. V was trimmed by 10 bases and J by 3 bases, leaving 12 bases between them. The V gene's germline CDR1 is WSHSY and CDR2 SAAADI. This CDR3 is built from 12 residues. The DNA of the CDR3 is TGCGCCACCCTCGACTGGAAAGAGACCCAGTACTTC. Its protein product is CATLDWKETQYF.

In its sample, this clone was seen a few times. J is TRBJ1-4 and V is TRBV18; D is perhaps TRBD1 (5 bases). Trimming removed 5 bases from V and 0 bases from J, with 13 bases in between. Germline loops: CDR1 KGHSH, CDR2 LQKENI. CDR3 length equals 16 residues. The DNA of the CDR3 is TGTGCCAGCTCAAATGACAGCCCTGCAACTAATGAAAAACTGTTTTTT. Amino acid sequence: CASSNDSPATNEKLFF.

This clone was counted only a few times. This chain joins TRBV9 and TRBJ2-2; D is perhaps TRBD2 (5 bases). Trimming pared 3 bases from V and 2 bases from J, leaving 14 bases between. The CDR3 is 16 residues long. Germline V gives CDR1 SGDLS, CDR2 YYNGEE. CDR3 nucleotide sequence: TGTGCCAGCAGCGCCCCCTTTGACTACAACACCGGGGAGCTGTTTTTT. This gives the protein CASSAPFDYNTGELFF.

The chain has TRBV28 and TRBJ1-1, with D possibly TRBD1 on 5 matching bases. This CDR3 has 13 residues. Germline CDR1 is MDHEN and CDR2 is SYDVKM. With 2 bases removed from V and 6 bases from J, the gap between germline ends came to 10 bases. The CDR3 is CASSLARVAEAFF. CDR3 DNA: TGTGCCAGCAGTTTAGCCAGGGTAGCTGAAGCTTTCTTT.

This clone was counted a single time. V usage is TRBV5-1 and J usage is TRBJ2-1, with D perhaps TRBD1 (6 bases). The length of the CDR3 is 13 residues. Germline V gives CDR1 SGHRS, CDR2 YFSETQ. V lost 0 bases to trimming and J lost 7 bases, with 8 bases between them. This chain's CDR3 is CASSLVRGNEQFF. For the CDR3, the DNA is TGCGCCAGCAGCTTGGTGAGGGGGAATGAGCAGTTCTTC. The whole variable domain, filled in from reference TRBV5-1 and TRBJ2-1, reads KAGVTQTPRYLIKTRGQQVTLSCSPISGHRSVSWYQQTPGQGLQFLFEYFSETQRNKGNFPGRFSGRQFSNSRSEMNVSTLELGDSALYLCASSLVRGNEQFFGPGTRLTVL.

The chain recombines TRBV7-9 with TRBJ2-7, with D possibly TRBD2 on 6 matching bases. Germline V gene sequence: CDR1 SEHNR, CDR2 FQNEAQ (reference sequence). The V and J ends lost 0 bases and 9 bases respectively, with 18 bases between them. The CDR3 spans 15 residues. The DNA for the CDR3 is TGTGCCAGCAGCTTAGCTTCGGGAGAAACCCCGGGGCAGTACTTC. This codes for CASSLASGETPGQYF.

The V gene is TRBV11-1, the J gene TRBJ2-1; possibly TRBD1 for D (6 bases). V lost 1 base to trimming and J lost 10 bases, with 17 bases between them. Germline values: CDR1 SGHAT, CDR2 FQDESV (reference sequence). This CDR3 is 15 amino acids long. The CDR3 region is CASSLEFVRGNEQFF. Written as DNA, the CDR3 is TGTGCCAGCAGCTTAGAATTTGTCAGGGGCAACGAGCAGTTCTTC.

The chain carries TRBV5-1 and TRBJ1-2; TRBD1 matches 10 bases. This CDR3 contains 15 residues. Looked up from germline, CDR1 is SGHRS and CDR2 is YFSETQ. V lost 4 bases to trimming and J lost 5 bases; unmatched junction nucleotides: 8. This CDR3 reads CASSQTTGGSYGYTF. The CDR3, as DNA: TGCGCCAGCAGCCAAACGACAGGGGGCAGTTATGGCTACACCTTC. The full variable domain, completed using reference TRBV5-1 and TRBJ1-2, is KAGVTQTPRYLIKTRGQQVTLSCSPISGHRSVSWYQQTPGQGLQFLFEYFSETQRNKGNFPGRFSGRQFSNSRSEMNVSTLELGDSALYLCASSQTTGGSYGYTFGSGTRLTVV.

The genes are TRBV9 and TRBJ2-1; perhaps TRBD2 as D (6 bases). The V and J ends lost 6 bases and 4 bases respectively, with 20 bases between them. Germline assignment: CDR1 SGDLS and CDR2 YYNGEE. There are 16 residues in the CDR3. The CDR3 nucleotides read TGTGCCAGCAATCTAGGGGAGGCATTCAATTACAATGAGCAGTTCTTC. As protein: CASNLGEAFNYNEQFF.

The CDR3 reads CASSLGGTGSEKLFF. Here the CDR3 DNA reads TGTGCCAGCAGTTTGGGTGGGACAGGGAGCGAAAAACTGTTTTTT. The rearrangement links TRBV27 to TRBJ1-4; the match to TRBD1 covers 9 bases. The germline V gene encodes CDR1 MNHEY and CDR2 SMNVEV (reference sequence). V shed 3 bases and J 8 bases; nucleotides not matched to a gene: 7. The CDR3 has 15 amino acids.

In DNA, the CDR3 is TGTGCCAGCAGCCAGCGACAGACTAATGAAAAACTGTTTTTT. Its protein product is CASSQRQTNEKLFF. The chain is built from TRBV7-9 and TRBJ1-4; D may be TRBD1 (5 bases). Germline CDR1 SEHNR, CDR2 FQNEAQ (reference sequence). Trimming stripped 5 bases from V and 2 bases from J, with 9 bases between. This CDR3 region has 14 residues.

The chain has TRBV28 and TRBJ1-1; D not certain. Trimming cost V 8 bases and J 6 bases, with 13 bases left between them. This CDR3 is built from 12 residues. The V gene's germline CDR1 is MDHEN and CDR2 SYDVKM. In nucleotides, the CDR3 is TGTGCCAGCCTGGGCATTACGTCTGAAGCTTTCTTT. Amino acids: CASLGITSEAFF.